The clone carrying this T cell receptor beta chain came up a few times. Additional DNA sequences in this sample encode the identical CDR3. This entry belongs to a study of lymphopenia after photon versus proton radiotherapy. Trimming at V came to 0 bases and at J to 4 bases, leaving 5 bases not matched to a gene. CDR1 and CDR2 from the germline V gene are LNHNV and YYDKDF (reference sequence). The CDR3 consists of 15 residues. TCRdb keeps only in-frame clones here, not all; method: immunoSEQ multiplex PCR. The sample has around 160,000 clones; approximately 86% are singletons. This clonotype originated in a man aged 50 or older with gastric cancer. V and J are TRBV15 and TRBJ1-2; 7 bases fit TRBD1. Sequenced material: peripheral blood, taken from a patient treated with photon-based radiotherapy. CDR3 sequence: CATSRDTQGSYGYTF. The CDR3 coding sequence is TGTGCCACCAGCAGAGATACACAGGGGAGCTATGGCTACACCTTC.